The rows below give T cell receptor beta chains drawn from one sample of a study of CD8 T cells in ankylosing spondylitis. One entry per CDR3 protein, called by TCRdb with MiXCR from the 5' RACE reads. The repertoire holds roughly 230,000 distinct CDR3 sequences, with about 18% as singletons. The specimen was blood, either unsorted or a sorted T cell fraction (not recorded which). Source of these receptors: a male donor with ankylosing spondylitis or in good health (not recorded which). The CDR3 runs from the conserved cysteine through the conserved F or W. The order of the fields is J gene, D gene, clone size, V gene, CDR3 DNA, CDR3 protein. A D gene is named only where the DNA matches it firmly. For some rows the clone size is stated as once, few or many, or as a class when expanded; others skip it.

J gene: TRBJ2-1
D gene: TRBD2
clone size: NA
V gene: TRBV29-1
CDR3 DNA: TGCAGCGTTGAAGTGTCTAGCGGGAATGAGCAGTTCTTC
CDR3 protein: CSVEVSSGNEQFF

J gene: TRBJ2-1
D gene: NA
clone size: many
V gene: TRBV29-1
CDR3 DNA: TGCAGCGTTGATGTCGACGGGCTATACAATGAGCAGTTCTTC
CDR3 protein: CSVDVDGLYNEQFF

J gene: TRBJ2-7
D gene: NA
clone size: few
V gene: TRBV15
CDR3 DNA: TGTGCCACCGGAACGGGGGTTGGGGGCGAGCAGTACTTC
CDR3 protein: CATGTGVGGEQYF

J gene: TRBJ1-4
D gene: TRBD1
clone size: NA
V gene: TRBV12-3/TRBV12-4
CDR3 DNA: TGTGCCAGCAGTTTCAGACCTGACAGGGTAGGGAGAGAAAAACTGTTTTTT
CDR3 protein: CASSFRPDRVGREKLFF

J gene: TRBJ2-7
D gene: NA
clone size: NA
V gene: TRBV20-1
CDR3 DNA: TGCAGTGCTAGAGGGATCGGGACCCAACCCTACGAGCAGTACTTC
CDR3 protein: CSARGIGTQPYEQYF

J gene: TRBJ2-7
D gene: NA
clone size: many
V gene: TRBV10-3
CDR3 DNA: TGTGCCATCAGTGAGTCAGGAGTAGGGCTGAACTACGAGCAGTACTTC
CDR3 protein: CAISESGVGLNYEQYF

J gene: TRBJ2-2
D gene: NA
clone size: NA
V gene: TRBV19
CDR3 DNA: TGTGCCAGTAGTATTGTTCCAAACACCGGGGAGCTGTTTTTT
CDR3 protein: CASSIVPNTGELFF

J gene: TRBJ1-2
D gene: NA
clone size: medium-sized
V gene: TRBV29-1
CDR3 DNA: TGCAGCGTTGATAACGACCTCTCCGGCCGTGGCTACACCTTC
CDR3 protein: CSVDNDLSGRGYTF

J gene: TRBJ2-7
D gene: TRBD2
clone size: NA
V gene: TRBV27
CDR3 DNA: TGTGCCAGCAGTTACGGGGGGGCCCCTCCTTACGAGCAGTACTTC
CDR3 protein: CASSYGGAPPYEQYF

J gene: TRBJ2-5
D gene: NA
clone size: few
V gene: TRBV27
CDR3 DNA: TGTGCCAGCAGTTTCTCCCCCGTGGAGACCCAGTACTTC
CDR3 protein: CASSFSPVETQYF

J gene: TRBJ2-3
D gene: TRBD2
clone size: many
V gene: TRBV4-2
CDR3 DNA: TGTGCCAGCAGCCAAGATATGGCGGGAGAGGCAGATACGCAGTATTTT
CDR3 protein: CASSQDMAGEADTQYF

J gene: TRBJ2-5
D gene: NA
clone size: NA
V gene: TRBV5-1
CDR3 DNA: TGCGCCAGCAGCTTGGACATCCAAGAGACCCAGTACTTC
CDR3 protein: CASSLDIQETQYF

J gene: TRBJ1-2
D gene: NA
clone size: few
V gene: TRBV10-3
CDR3 DNA: TGTGCCATCAGTGAGTCGTGGGATGGTAACTATGGCTACACCTTC
CDR3 protein: CAISESWDGNYGYTF